A single sample gave rise to the 14 T cell receptor beta chains below, sequenced in a study of T cells in Graves' hyperthyroidism and ophthalmopathy. The source material, RNA transcripts, was used to amplify TCR beta CDR3 regions. The TCR CDR3 first-round RT-PCR relied on the HTBI primer set. One entry per CDR3 protein, called by TCRdb with MiXCR from the multiplex PCR reads. This sample yields approximately 700,000 distinct CDR3 sequences, of which about 17% are seen a single time; around 8.1% belongs to the top ten. Input material: blood. The origin of the receptors is a man younger than 30 with Graves' hyperthyroidism.

The chain is built from TRBV5-6 and TRBJ2-4; TRBD2 aligns across 7 bases. Germline-derived CDR1 and CDR2 are SGHDT and YYEEEE. This CDR3 is built from 15 residues. Unmatched junction bases numbered 5, after V lost 5 bases and J lost 0 bases. For the CDR3, the DNA is TGTGCCAGCAGTTCCGCGGGAGTAGCCAAAAACATTCAGTACTTC. Its translation: CASSSAGVAKNIQYF.

This clonotype appeared a few times. This chain links TRBV2 with TRBJ2-7; 11 bases are a match to TRBD1. The CDR3 has 14 residues. CDR1 and CDR2 (germline): SNHLY, FYNNEI. V was pared by 7 bases and J by 7 bases, with 9 bases of the junction left unmatched. CDR3 sequence (DNA): TGTGCCAGCATTAGAGGACAGGGGGCAAGTGAGCAGTACTTC. This codes for CASIRGQGASEQYF.

This clonotype has only a few counts. This chain uses TRBV3-1 with TRBJ2-7; unclear D gene. Germline V gene sequence: CDR1 LGHDT, CDR2 YNNKEL (reference sequence). The CDR3 is made up of 17 amino acids. Trimming stripped 4 bases from V and 0 bases from J, with 19 bases between. The CDR3 nucleotides are TGTGCCAGCAGCCTTACTTTAGGCGCTTTCAGCTCCTACGAGCAGTACTTC. It translates to CASSLTLGAFSSYEQYF.

This clonotype was counted between two and nine times. This chain uses TRBV5-1 with TRBJ2-3; no clear D. Germline values: CDR1 SGHRS, CDR2 YFSETQ. Trimming took off 4 bases at V and 4 bases at J, with 16 bases between the two ends. CDR3 length: 15 amino acids. In nucleotides, the CDR3 is TGCGCCAGCAGCCGCGAGCCTGATGAGGCAGATACGCAGTATTTT. As protein: CASSREPDEADTQYF.

This chain connects TRBV20-1 to TRBJ2-3; 9 positions match TRBD2. The CDR3 loop spans 14 amino acids. CDR1 is DFQATT, CDR2 SNEGSKA, per germline (reference sequence). V shed 0 bases, J shed 4 bases, and the junction held 2 bases outside the gene matches. For the CDR3, the DNA is TGCAGTGCTAGAGACGCGGGAGGGTCAGATACGCAGTATTTT. It yields the protein CSARDAGGSDTQYF.

Of note for this clonotype: A much larger clonotype is one base distant, so this may be a read error. The chain combines TRBV20-1 with TRBJ2-7; the D gene is possibly TRBD2 (5 bases). CDR1 and CDR2 (germline): DFQATT, SNEGSKA (reference sequence). CDR3 length equals 13 residues. The CDR3 loop reads CSATIPTTYGQYF. CDR3 bases: TGCAGTGCTACTATCCCGACTACTTACGGGCAGTACTTC.

A few counts support this clonotype. This chain uses TRBV28 with TRBJ2-4; 14 bases line up with TRBD2. Germline values: CDR1 MDHEN, CDR2 SYDVKM. V trimming: 5 bases; J trimming: 8 bases; junction bases outside the gene matches: 2. The CDR3 runs to 14 residues. The CDR3 DNA reads TGTGCCAGCAGTAGACTAGCGGGAGGGGACATTCAGTACTTC. Translated, it gives CASSRLAGGDIQYF.

This clonotype was detected only a few times. This sequence joins TRBV18 and TRBJ2-1; possible D gene TRBD1, 5 bases. The germline CDR1 and CDR2 sequences are KGHSH and LQKENI. CDR3 length: 16 amino acids. Deletions cut 3 bases from V and 0 bases from J, with 12 bases between. The DNA for the CDR3 is TGTGCCAGCTCACCCCCCAGGGCTTCCTCCTACAATGAGCAGTTCTTC. Translation gives CASSPPRASSYNEQFF.

A single count supports this clonotype. A junction end diverges from the germline sequence, so it may reflect a read error. The chain is built from TRBV7-9 and TRBJ2-5; D possibly matches TRBD1 or TRBD2 (6 bases each). This CDR3 is 14 amino acids long. Per the germline V gene, CDR1 is SEHNR and CDR2 is FQNEAQ (reference sequence). The CDR3 loop reads CASSPGAESVTQHF. The CDR3 coding sequence is TGTGCCAGCAGCCCGGGGGCCGAGTCCGTGACCCAGCACTTC.

The chain uses TRBV6-1 and TRBJ1-1; 7 bases map to TRBD1. The V segment lost 6 bases and the J segment 7 bases; nucleotides outside the gene matches: 8. CDR1 is MNHNS and CDR2 is SASEGT in the germline V gene. The CDR3 length is 13 residues. The CDR3 reads CASSRQGGVEAFF. For the CDR3, the DNA is TGTGCCAGCAGCAGACAGGGAGGGGTTGAAGCTTTCTTT.

The rearrangement uses TRBV15 and TRBJ1-5; D uncertain. CDR1 is LNHNV, CDR2 YYDKDF, per germline (reference sequence). The ends were cut back, 5 bases at V and 2 bases at J, with 10 bases in the middle. The CDR3 runs to 14 residues. The CDR3 DNA reads TGTGCCACCAGCTACATGATTGGCAATCAGCCCCAGCATTTT. It specifies CATSYMIGNQPQHF.

This clonotype was detected ten times or more. The J gene is TRBJ2-3, the V gene TRBV28; D unresolved. With 6 bases removed from V and 5 bases from J, the gap between germline ends came to 9 bases. This CDR3 spans 12 amino acids. Per germline, CDR1 MDHEN and CDR2 SYDVKM. DNA of the CDR3: TGTGCCAGCAGGGTGGCCGGAGATACGCAGTATTTT. This encodes CASRVAGDTQYF.

This clonotype turned up a few times. Here the CDR3 reads CSGRDVPYNEQFF. The CDR3 DNA reads TGCAGTGGCCGGGACGTACCCTACAATGAGCAGTTCTTC. The chain has TRBV20-1 and TRBJ2-1; D tentatively reads TRBD1 or TRBD2 (5 bases each). Germline V gives CDR1 DFQATT, CDR2 SNEGSKA (reference sequence). CDR3 length: 13 amino acids. With 7 bases removed from V and 2 bases from J, the gap between germline ends came to 12 bases.

This clonotype was counted a few times. The rearrangement links TRBV15 to TRBJ1-2; D uncertain. The CDR3 is 15 amino acids. Trimming took 2 bases from V and 0 from J, leaving 10 bases between them. The germline gives CDR1 LNHNV, CDR2 YYDKDF (reference sequence). Written as DNA, the CDR3 is TGTGCCACCAGCAGACCGGGCGGCACTAACTATGGCTACACCTTC. This codes for CATSRPGGTNYGYTF. Variable domain in full (rest from reference TRBV15 and TRBJ1-2): DAMVIQNPRYQVTQFGKPVTLSCSQTLNHNVMYWYQQKSSQAPKLLFHYYDKDFNNEADTPDNFQSRRPNTSFCFLDIRSPGLGDTAMYLCATSRPGGTNYGYTFGSGTRLTVV.